This TCR beta chain was profiled in a study of beta chain features in type 1 diabetes. About 120 mL of blood, on average, came from one heparinised draw per donor. In its sample, this clone was seen a few times. Its antigen is not known. Notes on the study in general: Patients and controls would share equally any PCR tilt toward shorter templates.

Reverse transcribing all isolated RNA meant expressed TCRB transcripts were sequenced. Repertoires were generated with immunoSEQ multiplex PCR, while TCRdb's copy carries only in-frame clones and drops some. The data hold fewer than 350,000 clones, with roughly 21% observed a single time. Deletions cut 8 bases from V and 1 base from J, with 12 bases between. Germline V lookup: CDR1 MGHRA, CDR2 YSYEKL. The CDR3 loop spans 15 amino acids. The sample comprised naive CD4+ T cells from blood. The TCR sequence derives from a woman between 18 and 29 years old in good health. V is TRBV4-1 and J is TRBJ2-6, with a possible D match to TRBD1 (5 bases). Here the CDR3 reads CASSWAGSGANVLTF. DNA for the CDR3: TGCGCCAGCTCGTGGGCAGGGTCTGGGGCCAACGTCCTGACTTTC.